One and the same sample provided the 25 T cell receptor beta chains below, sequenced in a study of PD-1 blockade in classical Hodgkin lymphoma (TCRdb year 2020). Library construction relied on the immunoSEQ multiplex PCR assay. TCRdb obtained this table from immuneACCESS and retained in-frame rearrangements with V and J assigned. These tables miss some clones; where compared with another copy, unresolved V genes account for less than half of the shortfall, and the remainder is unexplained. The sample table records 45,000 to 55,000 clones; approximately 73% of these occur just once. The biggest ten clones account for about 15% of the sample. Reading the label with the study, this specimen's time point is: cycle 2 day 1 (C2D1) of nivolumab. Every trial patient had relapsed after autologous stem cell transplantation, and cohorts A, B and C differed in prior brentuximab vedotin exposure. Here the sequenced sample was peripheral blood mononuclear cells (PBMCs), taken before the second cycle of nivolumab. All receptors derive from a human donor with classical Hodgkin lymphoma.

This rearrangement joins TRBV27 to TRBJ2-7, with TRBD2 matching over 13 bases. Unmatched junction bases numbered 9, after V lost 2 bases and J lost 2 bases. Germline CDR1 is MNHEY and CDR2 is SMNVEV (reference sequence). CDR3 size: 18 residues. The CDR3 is CASSLKPGLAGVPYEQYF. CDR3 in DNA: TGTGCCAGCAGTTTAAAACCCGGACTAGCGGGAGTGCCCTACGAGCAGTACTTC.

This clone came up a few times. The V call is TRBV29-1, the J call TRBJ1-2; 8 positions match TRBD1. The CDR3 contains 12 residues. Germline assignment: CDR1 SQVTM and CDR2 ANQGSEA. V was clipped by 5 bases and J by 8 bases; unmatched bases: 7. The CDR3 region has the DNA TGCAGCGTTACCGGACAGGGAAGGGGCTACACCTTC. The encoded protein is CSVTGQGRGYTF.

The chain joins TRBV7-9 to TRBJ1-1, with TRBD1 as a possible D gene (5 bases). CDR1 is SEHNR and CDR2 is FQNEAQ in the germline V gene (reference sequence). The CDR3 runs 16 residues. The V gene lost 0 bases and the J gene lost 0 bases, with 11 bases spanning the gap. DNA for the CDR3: TGTGCCAGCAGCTTAGCGGGGGGAACGATGAACACTGAAGCTTTCTTT. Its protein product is CASSLAGGTMNTEAFF.

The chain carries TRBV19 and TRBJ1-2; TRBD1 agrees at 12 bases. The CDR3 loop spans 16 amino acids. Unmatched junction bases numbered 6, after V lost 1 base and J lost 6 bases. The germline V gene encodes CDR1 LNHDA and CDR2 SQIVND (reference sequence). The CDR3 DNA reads TGTGCCAGTAGTATAGGACCGGGACAGGGGGCGGATGGCTACACCTTC. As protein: CASSIGPGQGADGYTF. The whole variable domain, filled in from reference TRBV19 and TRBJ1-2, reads DGGITQSPKYLFRKEGQNVTLSCEQNLNHDAMYWYRQDPGQGLRLIYYSQIVNDFQKGDIAEGYSVSREKKESFPLTVTSAQKNPTAFYLCASSIGPGQGADGYTFGSGTRLTVV.

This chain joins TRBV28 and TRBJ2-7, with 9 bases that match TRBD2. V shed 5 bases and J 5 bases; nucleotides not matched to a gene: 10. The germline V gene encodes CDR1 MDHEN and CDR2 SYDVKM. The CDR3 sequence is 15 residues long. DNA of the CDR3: TGTGCCAGCAGTCAGCCAATAGCGGGAGCGAACGAGCAGTACTTC. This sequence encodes CASSQPIAGANEQYF.

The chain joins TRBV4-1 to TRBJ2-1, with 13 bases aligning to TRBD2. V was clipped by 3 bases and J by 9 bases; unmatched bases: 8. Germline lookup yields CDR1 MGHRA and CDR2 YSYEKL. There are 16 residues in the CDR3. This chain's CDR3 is CASSQEPGLAGIEQFF. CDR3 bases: TGCGCCAGCAGCCAGGAGCCGGGACTAGCGGGAATTGAGCAGTTCTTC.

CDR3 bases: TGTGCCAGCAGTTATAGGCCCCTTGCAGATACGCAGTATTTT. This translates into CASSYRPLADTQYF. V and J are TRBV6-5 and TRBJ2-3; D unresolved. The CDR3 is 14 amino acids. Germline assignment: CDR1 MNHEY and CDR2 SVGAGI. V was cut by 3 bases and J by 4 bases, with 11 bases left in between.

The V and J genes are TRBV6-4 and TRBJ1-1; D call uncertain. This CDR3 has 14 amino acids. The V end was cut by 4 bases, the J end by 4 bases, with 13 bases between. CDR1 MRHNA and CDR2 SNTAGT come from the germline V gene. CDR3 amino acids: CASSVWPWVTEAFF. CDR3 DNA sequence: TGTGCCAGCAGTGTTTGGCCTTGGGTCACTGAAGCTTTCTTT.

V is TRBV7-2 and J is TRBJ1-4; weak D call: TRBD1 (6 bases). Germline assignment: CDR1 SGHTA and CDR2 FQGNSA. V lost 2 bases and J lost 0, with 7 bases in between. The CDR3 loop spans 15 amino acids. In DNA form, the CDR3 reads TGTGCCAGCAGCTTACGGACAGCAACTAATGAAAAACTGTTTTTT. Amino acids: CASSLRTATNEKLFF.

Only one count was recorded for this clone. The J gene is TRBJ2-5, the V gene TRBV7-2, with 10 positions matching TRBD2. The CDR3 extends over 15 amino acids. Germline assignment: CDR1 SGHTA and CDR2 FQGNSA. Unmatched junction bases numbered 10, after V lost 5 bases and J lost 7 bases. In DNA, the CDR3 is TGTGCCAGCAGCCCCCCGTCTAGCGGGAGTGGGACCCAGTACTTC. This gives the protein CASSPPSSGSGTQYF.

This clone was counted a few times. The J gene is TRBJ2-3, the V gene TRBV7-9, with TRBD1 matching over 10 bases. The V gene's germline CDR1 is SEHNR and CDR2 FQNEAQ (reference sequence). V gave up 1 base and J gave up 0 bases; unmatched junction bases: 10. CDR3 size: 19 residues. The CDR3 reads CASSLGTGGPMTSTDTQYF. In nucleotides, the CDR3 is TGTGCCAGCAGCTTAGGGACAGGGGGGCCGATGACTAGCACAGATACGCAGTATTTT.

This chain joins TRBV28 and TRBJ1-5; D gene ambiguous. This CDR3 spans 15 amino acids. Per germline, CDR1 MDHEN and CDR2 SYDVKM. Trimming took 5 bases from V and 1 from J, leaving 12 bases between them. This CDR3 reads CASSPLRGSNQPQHF. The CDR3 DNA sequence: TGTGCCAGCAGTCCCCTCAGAGGGAGCAATCAGCCCCAGCATTTT. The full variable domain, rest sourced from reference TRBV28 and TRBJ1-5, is DVKVTQSSRYLVKRTGEKVFLECVQDMDHENMFWYRQDPGLGLRLIYFSYDVKMKEKGDIPEGYSVSREKKERFSLILESASTNQTSMYLCASSPLRGSNQPQHFGDGTRLSIL.

CDR3 protein: CASSQDSGMNTEAFF. CDR3 nucleotide sequence: TGCGCCAGCAGCCAAGATTCAGGTATGAACACTGAAGCTTTCTTT. The gene calls are TRBV4-3 and TRBJ1-1, with no clear D. CDR3 length: 15 residues. The V gene lost 0 bases and the J gene lost 0 bases, with 8 bases spanning the gap. CDR1 is LGHNA and CDR2 is YSLEER in the germline V gene.

The CDR3 nucleotides read TGTGCCAGCAGCCCCAGGCCGGGAGGGGCAGATACGCAGTATTTT. Translation: CASSPRPGGADTQYF. This sequence joins TRBV9 and TRBJ2-3, with 8 positions matching TRBD2. The V segment lost 4 bases and the J segment 4 bases; nucleotides outside the gene matches: 8. CDR1 is SGDLS and CDR2 is YYNGEE in the germline V gene. This CDR3 region has 15 residues.

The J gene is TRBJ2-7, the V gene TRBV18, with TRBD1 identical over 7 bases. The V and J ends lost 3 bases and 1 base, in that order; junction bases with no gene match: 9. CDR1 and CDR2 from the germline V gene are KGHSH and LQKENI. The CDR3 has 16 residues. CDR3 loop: CASSPKTGSGSYEQYF. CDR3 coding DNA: TGTGCCAGCTCACCGAAGACAGGGTCTGGGTCCTACGAGCAGTACTTC.

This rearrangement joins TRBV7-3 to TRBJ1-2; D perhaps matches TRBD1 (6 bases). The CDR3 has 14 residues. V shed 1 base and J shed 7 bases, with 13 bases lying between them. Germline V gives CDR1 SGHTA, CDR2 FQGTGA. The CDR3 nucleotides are TGTGCCAGCAGCTTAAAGGGGGGCGCTTCTGGCTACACCTTC. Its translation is CASSLKGGASGYTF.

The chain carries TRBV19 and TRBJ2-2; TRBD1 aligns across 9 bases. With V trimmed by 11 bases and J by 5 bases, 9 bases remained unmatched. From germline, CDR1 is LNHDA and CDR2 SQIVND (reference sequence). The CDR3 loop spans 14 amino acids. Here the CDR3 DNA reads TGTGCCGTTTCGACAGGGGGGCTTACCGGGGAGCTGTTTTTT. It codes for CAVSTGGLTGELFF. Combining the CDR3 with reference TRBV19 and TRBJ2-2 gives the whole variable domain DGGITQSPKYLFRKEGQNVTLSCEQNLNHDAMYWYRQDPGQGLRLIYYSQIVNDFQKGDIAEGYSVSREKKESFPLTVTSAQKNPTAFYLCAVSTGGLTGELFFGEGSRLTVL.

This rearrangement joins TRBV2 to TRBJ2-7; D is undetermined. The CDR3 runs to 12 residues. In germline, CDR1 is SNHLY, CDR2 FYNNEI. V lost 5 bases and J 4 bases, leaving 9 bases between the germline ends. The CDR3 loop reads CASSQTLYEQYF. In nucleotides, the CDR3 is TGTGCCAGCAGTCAGACACTTTACGAGCAGTACTTC.

CDR3 nucleotide sequence: TGTGCCAGCAGCCCTCTAGGGGCAGCCTCTGGAAACACCATATATTTT. This translates into CASSPLGAASGNTIYF. The chain is built from TRBV4-2 and TRBJ1-3, with D possibly TRBD1 on 5 matching bases. V dropped 4 bases and J dropped 0 bases, with 13 bases sitting between them. The CDR3 runs to 16 residues. Germline V gene lookup returns CDR1 LGHNA and CDR2 YNFKEQ.

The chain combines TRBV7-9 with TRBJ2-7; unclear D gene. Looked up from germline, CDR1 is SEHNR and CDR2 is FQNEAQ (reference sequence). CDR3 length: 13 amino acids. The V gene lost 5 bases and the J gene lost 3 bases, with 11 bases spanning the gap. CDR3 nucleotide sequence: TGTGCCAGCAGCCGCAGGACCTACTACGAGCAGTACTTC. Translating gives CASSRRTYYEQYF.

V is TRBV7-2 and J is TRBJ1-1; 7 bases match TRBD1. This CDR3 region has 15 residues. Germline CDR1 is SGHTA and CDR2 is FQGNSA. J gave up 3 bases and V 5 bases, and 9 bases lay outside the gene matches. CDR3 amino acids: CASSRQGALYTEAFF. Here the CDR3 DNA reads TGTGCCAGCAGCCGACAGGGTGCCCTTTACACTGAAGCTTTCTTT.

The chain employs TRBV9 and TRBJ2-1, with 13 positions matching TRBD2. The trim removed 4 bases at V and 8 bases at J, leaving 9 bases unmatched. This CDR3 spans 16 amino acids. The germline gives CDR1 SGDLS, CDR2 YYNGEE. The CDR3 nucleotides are TGTGCCAGCAGCCTCTGGACTAGCGGGAGAGCTGATGAGCAGTTCTTC. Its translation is CASSLWTSGRADEQFF. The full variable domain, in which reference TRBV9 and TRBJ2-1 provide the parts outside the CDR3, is DSGVTQTPKHLITATGQRVTLRCSPRSGDLSVYWYQQSLDQGLQFLIQYYNGEERAKGNILERFSAQQFPDLHSELNLSSLELGDSALYFCASSLWTSGRADEQFFGPGTRLTVL.

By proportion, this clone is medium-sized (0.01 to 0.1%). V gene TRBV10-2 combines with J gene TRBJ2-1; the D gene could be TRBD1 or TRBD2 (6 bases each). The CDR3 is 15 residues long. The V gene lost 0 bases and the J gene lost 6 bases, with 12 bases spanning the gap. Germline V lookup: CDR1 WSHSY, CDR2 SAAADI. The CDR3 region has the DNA TGCGCCAGCAGTGAGTCACCGGGGGCTGGCAATGAGCAGTTCTTC. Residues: CASSESPGAGNEQFF.

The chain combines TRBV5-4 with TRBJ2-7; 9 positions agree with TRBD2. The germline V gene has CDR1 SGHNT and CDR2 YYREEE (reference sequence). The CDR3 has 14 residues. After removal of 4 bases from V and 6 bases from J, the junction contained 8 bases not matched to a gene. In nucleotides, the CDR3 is TGTGCCAGCAGCAAAGATAGCGGGAGTTTCGAGCAGTACTTC. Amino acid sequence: CASSKDSGSFEQYF.

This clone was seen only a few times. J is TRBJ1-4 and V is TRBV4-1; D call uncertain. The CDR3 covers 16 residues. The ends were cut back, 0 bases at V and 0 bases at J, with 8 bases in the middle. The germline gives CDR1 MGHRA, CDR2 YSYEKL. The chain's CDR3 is CASSQEQIATNEKLFF. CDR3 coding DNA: TGCGCCAGCAGCCAAGAACAGATCGCAACTAATGAAAAACTGTTTTTT.